These T cell receptor beta chains were read from a single sample in a study of beta chain features in type 1 diabetes. This table comes from immunoSEQ multiplex PCR, and its TCRdb copy is limited to in-frame clones, with some not included. The sample yields fewer than 200,000 clones, about an eighth seen once. Material: central memory CD4+ T cells from blood. These receptors were taken from a woman younger than 30 in good health. Both conserved end residues are part of each CDR3. D genes are given only for firm matches. Expanded clones get a size class; other rows say once, few or many, or leave the size out.

clone_size j_call v_call d_call cdr3_nt cdr3_aa
few TRBJ1-5 TRBV2 NA TGTGCCAGCAGTGATTACAGGAACAATCAGCCCCAGCATTTT CASSDYRNNQPQHF
few TRBJ2-4 TRBV19 TRBD1 TGTGCCAGTAGTATACAGGGGGCAAACATTCAGTACTTC CASSIQGANIQYF
few TRBJ2-7 TRBV30 TRBD1 TGTGCCTGGACAGGGGGCTCCTACGAGCAGTACTTC CAWTGGSYEQYF
NA TRBJ2-5 TRBV28 NA TGTGCCAGCAGTTCGACATCCCAAGAGACCCAGTACTTC CASSSTSQETQYF
NA TRBJ2-1 TRBV9 TRBD2 TGTGCCAGCAGCGTTGGGACTAGCGGGAGTCTCCCGGGTTACAATGAGCAGTTCTTC CASSVGTSGSLPGYNEQFF
NA TRBJ1-2 TRBV29-1 TRBD1 TGCAGCGTTTTTGGACAGGGACGAGGTGGCTACACCTTC CSVFGQGRGGYTF
NA TRBJ2-1 TRBV7-7 TRBD1 TGTGCTAGCAGCCCTGGGACAGGGGGAAGGAATGAGCAGTTCTTC CASSPGTGGRNEQFF
NA TRBJ2-4 TRBV2 TRBD1 TGTGCCAGCAGTGGGACAGGAACCAAAAACATTCAGTACTTC CASSGTGTKNIQYF
few TRBJ2-1 TRBV7-9 TRBD2 TGTGCCAGCAGCTCAGGATGGGCGGGAGTCAATGGTAAGAATGAGCAGTTCTTC CASSSGWAGVNGKNEQFF
few TRBJ1-2 TRBV25-1 NA TGTGCCAGCAGTGAATCTCAAGCCTATGGCTACACCTTC CASSESQAYGYTF
few TRBJ1-1 TRBV6-1 NA TGTGCCAGCAAGCTGTGGGGGCAGGGCACTGAAGCTTTCTTT CASKLWGQGTEAFF
few TRBJ2-3 TRBV13 TRBD2 TGTGCCAGCAGCCGGGGAGGGCCCTACACTAGCACAGATACGCAGTATTTT CASSRGGPYTSTDTQYF
few TRBJ2-5 TRBV7-2 TRBD2 TGTGCCAGCAGCATTCAAGCGGGAGAAGAAGAGACCCAGTACTTC CASSIQAGEEETQYF
few TRBJ2-7 TRBV28 TRBD1 TGTGCCAGCAGTTCCTCGACAGGGATAAACGAGCAGTACTTC CASSSSTGINEQYF
NA TRBJ2-5 TRBV11-2 TRBD2 TGTGCCAGCAGCTTAGGATCGCTAGCGGGGTACCAAGAGACCCAGTACTTC CASSLGSLAGYQETQYF
NA TRBJ2-7 TRBV29-1 NA TGCAGCGTTGGAGGCAGCTCCTACGAGCAGTACTTC CSVGGSSYEQYF
NA TRBJ2-5 TRBV12-5 NA TGTGCTAGTGGTTTGGGGGGGCTAGACGGGACCCAGTACTTC CASGLGGLDGTQYF
NA TRBJ2-1 TRBV29-1 NA TGCAGCACTTGGGGGGTTGGGCCCCAGTTCTTC CSTWGVGPQFF
NA TRBJ2-5 TRBV7-2 NA TGTGCCAGCACCCTACAACATCGATCGGGGGAGACCCAGTACTTC CASTLQHRSGETQYF
NA TRBJ1-5 TRBV5-1 NA TGCGCCAGCAGCTGGGAGGGAGATCAGCCCCAGCATTTT CASSWEGDQPQHF